This T cell receptor beta chain derives from a study of memory CD4+ T cells and cytomegalovirus serostatus. Study overall: This sample comes from healthy Belgian adults, fewer than 10 CMV seropositive, some 22 seronegative. Study results and caveats: Suggested: most of the CMV-linked TCR signature lies in CD4+ memory cells. Each of 60 to 80 CMV-associated TCRbeta sequences occurred in one to five individuals.

As regards this clone: Its antigen remains unidentified.

The sort gate was single viable CD3+CD4+CD8-CD45RO+ cells for memory CD4+ T cells. TCRdb's copy holds only in-frame clones and misses some; the assay was immunoSEQ multiplex PCR. This table holds more than 45,000 clones, around 80% found once. Germline V lookup: CDR1 SQVTM, CDR2 ANQGSEA. This CDR3 comprises 13 residues. Trimming stripped 5 bases from V and 1 base from J, with 11 bases between. The receptor was derived from an adult in good health and CMV-seronegative. The V and J genes are TRBV29-1 and TRBJ1-1, with unresolved D. Sequencing was performed on memory CD4+ T cells from blood. The CDR3 region has the DNA TGCAGCGTTTTAACCGGGTGGAACACTGAAGCTTTCTTT. This codes for CSVLTGWNTEAFF.